These T cell receptor beta chains were read from a single sample in a study of T cell clusters in autoimmune cytopenias. TCRdb re-called the multiplex PCR reads and catalogs CDR3 proteins one per entry, DNA excluded. Seen in this sample are some 11,000 distinct CDR3 sequences; the ten most common clones hold around 3.4%. The same sample was also used in a study of T cell repertoires in aging, cancer and after chemotherapy.

The sequenced sample was peripheral blood. Receptors originate from a human donor in good health. CDR3s include the opening cysteine and the closing phenylalanine or tryptophan. Each record gives: clone size, V gene, J gene, CDR3 protein. Clone size appears in some rows only: once, few, many, or a class for an expanded clone.

-	TRBV6-5	TRBJ1-1	CASSPTFNREYTEAFF
-	TRBV7-9	TRBJ2-6	CASSSRGAASGANVLTF
-	TRBV5-6	TRBJ2-3	CASSFGTGADTQYF
-	TRBV28	TRBJ1-2	CASSPPPGRSDGYTF
-	TRBV12-3/TRBV12-4	TRBJ2-1	CASSSSVYNEQFF
-	TRBV5-5	TRBJ1-1	CASSLSRGFSTEAFF
-	TRBV12-3/TRBV12-4	TRBJ2-3	CASSFGISTDTQYF
-	TRBV6-2/TRBV6-3	TRBJ1-5	CASSLRDPNNQPQHF
-	TRBV9	TRBJ1-1	CASSKGGGGSTEAFF
-	TRBV4-3	TRBJ2-7	CASSQDGLASGGNEQYF
-	TRBV7-9	TRBJ1-1	CASSWTGPNTEAFF
medium-sized	TRBV7-9	TRBJ2-1	CASSLASSYEQFF
-	TRBV11-2	TRBJ1-1	CASSSQGGGSTEAFF
medium-sized	TRBV7-2	TRBJ2-1	CASSLGEGTEQFF
-	TRBV6-6	TRBJ2-1	CASKGTSGIYNEQFF
-	TRBV7-9	TRBJ2-2	CASSLARSGGPGELFF
-	TRBV25-1	TRBJ1-2	CASSGLEGPNYGYTF
medium-sized	TRBV19	TRBJ2-6	CATQSYSGANVLTF
medium-sized	TRBV12-3/TRBV12-4	TRBJ1-3	CASSRDGNTIYF
-	TRBV6-2/TRBV6-3	TRBJ2-5	CASSPWGTSPYF
-	TRBV5-1	TRBJ2-3	CASSLRSDTQYF
-	TRBV5-4	TRBJ2-2	CASSLFPGELFF
medium-sized	TRBV20-1	TRBJ1-2	CSAMTGGGNGYTF
medium-sized	TRBV19	TRBJ2-5	CASSPGRRGETQYF
-	TRBV7-2	TRBJ1-4	CASSNDRGIGKLFF
-	TRBV18	TRBJ2-7	CASSHNPGLAVPSGEQYF
medium-sized	TRBV12-3/TRBV12-4	TRBJ2-3	CASSLLADTDTQYF
medium-sized	TRBV6-5	TRBJ1-4	CASRPDGTLQGKLFF
-	TRBV4-3	TRBJ2-6	CASSQAGGSGANVLTF
-	TRBV6-5	TRBJ2-2	CASSEIFRGAPFGELFF